These T cell receptor beta chains were read from a single sample in a study of shared clonotypes between healthy human individuals. Clones were sequenced by immunoSEQ multiplex PCR, and TCRdb holds only the in-frame ones, with some missing. The sample has over a million clones; roughly 75% are singletons. Material: memory CD4+ T cells sorted from blood. Receptor source: a man in his late teens or twenties in good health. Each CDR3 is given with its conserved first and last residue. The D gene is left open where the match is weak. Expanded clones are given a class, and other clones once, few, many or no size at all.

d_call clone_size j_call v_call cdr3_length cdr3_nt cdr3_aa
TRBD1 NA TRBJ1-5 TRBV15 16 TGTGCCACCAGCAGAGTAGCGACAGGGGGCAATCAGCCCCAGCATTTT CATSRVATGGNQPQHF
NA many TRBJ1-1 TRBV30 14 TGTGCCTGGATCGGTCAATACATGAACACTGAAGCTTTCTTT CAWIGQYMNTEAFF
NA few TRBJ1-1 TRBV30 13 TGTGCCTGGAGTGTACGATGGGGCACTGAAGCTTTCTTT CAWSVRWGTEAFF
TRBD2 NA TRBJ2-7 TRBV23-1 19 TGCGCCAGCAGTCAATCCCGTTCCTTAGAAGCGGGAGGATCCTACGAGCAGTACTTC CASSQSRSLEAGGSYEQYF
TRBD1 NA TRBJ2-2 TRBV19 14 TGTGCCAGTAGTATGGGACAGGCGCCCGGGGAGCTGTTTTTT CASSMGQAPGELFF
TRBD1 NA TRBJ1-2 TRBV28 14 TGTGCCAGCAGTTCGGCGCAGGGGGCTTATGGCTACACCTTC CASSSAQGAYGYTF
NA NA TRBJ1-1 TRBV9 17 TGTGCCAGCAGCCCGTCGGGGGGGGCGACGATGAACACTGAAGCTTTCTTT CASSPSGGATMNTEAFF
TRBD2 NA TRBJ2-3 TRBV6-1 18 TGTGCCAGCAGTGAAGTAGCGGGGGAGACCTCTAGCACAGATACGCAGTATTTT CASSEVAGETSSTDTQYF
NA NA TRBJ2-3 TRBV2 16 TGTGCCAGCAGAACCCCGAGCCCATCGGGCACAGATACGCAGTATTTT CASRTPSPSGTDTQYF
NA few TRBJ2-1 TRBV9 16 TGTGCCAGCAGCGTGTTGGATCTTCCCCGAGGGGGTGAGCAGTTCTTC CASSVLDLPRGGEQFF
NA NA TRBJ1-3 TRBV5-6 14 TGTGCCAGCAGCGTCGGGGCCGGGGGAAACACCATATATTTT CASSVGAGGNTIYF
NA NA TRBJ2-7 TRBV2 13 TGTGCCAGCAGTGAACTCCGTGTGGACGAGCAGTACTTC CASSELRVDEQYF
NA NA TRBJ2-7 TRBV5-5 15 TGTGCCAGCAGCTTCTTAACGGGATGGTCCTACGAGCAGTACTTC CASSFLTGWSYEQYF
NA once TRBJ2-1 TRBV6-1 15 TGTGCCAGCAGTTTAGACGCCCCACCCTACAATGAGCAGTTCTTC CASSLDAPPYNEQFF
NA NA TRBJ2-6 TRBV30 12 TGTGCCTGGAGAGCTGGGGCCAACGTCCTGACTTTC CAWRAGANVLTF
NA NA TRBJ1-4 TRBV4-2 16 TGTGCCAGCAGCCCCGAGGTCGGGGGGCAGGGTGAAAAACTGTTTTTT CASSPEVGGQGEKLFF
NA once TRBJ1-5 TRBV7-2 15 TGTGCCAGCAACTCACAGGGTTTGGGCAATCAGCCCCAGCATTTT CASNSQGLGNQPQHF
NA NA TRBJ2-7 TRBV5-4 13 TGTGCCAGCAGCTTCGGCTCTCAGCCCGAGCAGTACTTC CASSFGSQPEQYF
NA once TRBJ1-2 TRBV5-1 13 TGCGCCAGCAGCTGGGACAATAACTATGGCTACACCTTC CASSWDNNYGYTF
TRBD2 NA TRBJ2-2 TRBV7-2 18 TGTGCCAGCAGCCGACTAGCGGGCCCCTCCCCTAGCACCGGGGAGCTGTTTTTT CASSRLAGPSPSTGELFF
TRBD1 NA TRBJ2-7 TRBV28 14 TGTGCCAGCAGTTTGGGGGGACAGGGCTACGAGCAGTACTTC CASSLGGQGYEQYF
NA NA TRBJ2-7 TRBV10-3 13 TGTGCCATCAGTGAGGGAGAACTGAGAGAGCAGTACTTC CAISEGELREQYF
TRBD2 NA TRBJ2-7 TRBV7-2 15 TGTGCCAGCCTCTTAGCGGGGCTTAGCTCCTACGAGCAGTACTTC CASLLAGLSSYEQYF
TRBD1 many TRBJ1-4 TRBV5-1 15 TGCGCCAGCAGCTTTTCCCAGGGGGGCAATGAAAAACTGTTTTTT CASSFSQGGNEKLFF
NA many TRBJ1-4 TRBV30 12 TGTGCCTGGAGTGTGGGCCGGCGGCCATTGTTTTTT CAWSVGRRPLFF
NA NA TRBJ2-1 TRBV5-1 14 TGCGCCAGCAGCTTGGGGGGGCCGGGAAATGAGCAGTTCTTC CASSLGGPGNEQFF
TRBD2 NA TRBJ2-1 TRBV11-2 18 TGTGCCAGCAGCCCCGGACTAGCGGGAGAGAGCGGGTCCAATGAGCAGTTCTTC CASSPGLAGESGSNEQFF
NA NA TRBJ1-1 TRBV18 12 TGTGCCAGCTCACCCCAGGGTGCTGAAGCTTTCTTT CASSPQGAEAFF
NA NA TRBJ1-2 TRBV7-2 13 TGTGCCAGCAGCTTAGGAGGGGCCCATGGCTACACCTTC CASSLGGAHGYTF
TRBD2 NA TRBJ2-7 TRBV15 15 TGTGCCACCAGCACATACCCGGGACTAGCTTACGAGCAGTACTTC CATSTYPGLAYEQYF
NA few TRBJ1-1 TRBV30 11 TGTGCCTGGAGCGAAGGGGAGGCAGCTTTCTTT CAWSEGEAAFF
NA NA TRBJ2-2 TRBV6-1 14 TGTGCCAGCAGTGAACGGGGTTACACCGGGGAGCTGTTTTTT CASSERGYTGELFF
TRBD2 NA TRBJ2-7 TRBV6-5 15 TGTGCCAGCAGTCCCCGACTAGCGGGATCCTACGAGCAGTACTTC CASSPRLAGSYEQYF
TRBD1 many TRBJ2-2 TRBV5-1 17 TGCGCCAGCAGCCTCCTTCCGGGGGACAGGGGGTCCGGGGAGCTGTTTTTT CASSLLPGDRGSGELFF
NA NA TRBJ1-4 TRBV7-9 16 TGTGCCAGCGAGCTTAGGGGACGGGCAGTATCAGAAAAACTGTTTTTT CASELRGRAVSEKLFF
TRBD2 once TRBJ2-4 TRBV15 16 TGTGCCACCAGCCCCTCTAGCGGGAGGGCTCTGAACATTCAGTACTTC CATSPSSGRALNIQYF
TRBD2 NA TRBJ2-1 TRBV27 15 TGTGCCAGCAGTTTAGGCGGGGGGGCCTTCAATGAGCAGTTCTTC CASSLGGGAFNEQFF
NA NA TRBJ1-2 TRBV2 14 TGTGCCAGTACCACGGGTGGGGCTTTATCTGGCTACACCTTC CASTTGGALSGYTF
TRBD1 NA TRBJ1-2 TRBV5-4 14 TGTGCCAGCAGCCCCGACAGGGGGAACTATGGCTACACCTTC CASSPDRGNYGYTF
TRBD2 NA TRBJ2-5 TRBV2 14 TGTGCCACCTCCCCCAGCGGGAGAAGAGAGACCCAGTACTTC CATSPSGRRETQYF
NA NA TRBJ2-2 TRBV11-2 16 TGTGCCAGCAGCTCCAGGGGCACCCCCGAGGGCGGGGAGCTGTTTTTT CASSSRGTPEGGELFF
NA NA TRBJ2-5 TRBV4-2 15 TGTGCCAGCAGCCAAGATTTGCGGGTAGAAGAGACCCAGTACTTC CASSQDLRVEETQYF
TRBD1 once TRBJ2-2 TRBV27 16 TGTGCCAGCAGTTTATTTGGGACAGTTAACACCGGGGAGCTGTTTTTT CASSLFGTVNTGELFF
NA NA TRBJ2-3 TRBV7-3 12 TGTGCCAGCAGCCCGGACGGAGATACGCAGTATTTT CASSPDGDTQYF
NA NA TRBJ1-1 TRBV4-2 16 TGTGCCAGCAGCCAGCGGCTGACAGCAGAAAACACTGAAGCTTTCTTT CASSQRLTAENTEAFF
TRBD1 NA TRBJ2-7 TRBV28 12 TGTGCTACGACAGGGTTCTCCTACGAGCAGTACTTC CATTGFSYEQYF
TRBD2 NA TRBJ2-1 TRBV10-2 14 TGCGCCAGCCGTCCTAGCGGGGCGGAAGGGGAGCAGTTCTTC CASRPSGAEGEQFF
NA NA TRBJ2-7 TRBV7-9 12 TGTGCCAGCAGCTTAGCTTCCGCCGAGCAGTACTTC CASSLASAEQYF
NA NA TRBJ2-2 TRBV5-1 15 TGCGCCAGCAGCCAAACAGGTTTTAGCACCGGGGAGCTGTTTTTT CASSQTGFSTGELFF
NA NA TRBJ1-6 TRBV23-1 16 TGCGCCAGCACCCCAACGGGACGAAGATATAATTCACCCCTCCACTTT CASTPTGRRYNSPLHF
NA NA TRBJ1-2 TRBV10-3 13 TGTGCCATCAGTGAGTCAGGGGACTATGGCTACACCTTC CAISESGDYGYTF
TRBD2 few TRBJ2-5 TRBV2 16 TGTGCCAGCAGTGAGATCGGGCTAGCGGTACGGGAGACCCAGTACTTC CASSEIGLAVRETQYF
TRBD1 NA TRBJ1-5 TRBV15 16 TGTGCCACCAGCAGAGCGGACAGGGGGTTTCATCAGCCCCAGCATTTT CATSRADRGFHQPQHF